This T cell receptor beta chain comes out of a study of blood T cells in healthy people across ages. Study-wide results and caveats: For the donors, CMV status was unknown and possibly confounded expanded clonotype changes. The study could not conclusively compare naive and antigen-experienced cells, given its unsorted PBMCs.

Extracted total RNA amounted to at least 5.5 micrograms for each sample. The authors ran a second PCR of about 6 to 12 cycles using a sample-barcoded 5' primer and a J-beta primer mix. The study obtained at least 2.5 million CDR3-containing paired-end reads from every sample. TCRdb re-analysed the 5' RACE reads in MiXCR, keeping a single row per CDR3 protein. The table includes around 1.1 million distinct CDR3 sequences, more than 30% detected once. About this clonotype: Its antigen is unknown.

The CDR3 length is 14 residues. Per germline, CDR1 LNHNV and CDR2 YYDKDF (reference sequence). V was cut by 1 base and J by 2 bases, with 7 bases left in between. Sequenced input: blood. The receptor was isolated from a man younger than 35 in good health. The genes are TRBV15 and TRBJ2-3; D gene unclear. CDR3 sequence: CATSRAGITDTQYF. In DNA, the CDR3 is TGTGCCACCAGCAGAGCTGGGATCACAGATACGCAGTATTTT.